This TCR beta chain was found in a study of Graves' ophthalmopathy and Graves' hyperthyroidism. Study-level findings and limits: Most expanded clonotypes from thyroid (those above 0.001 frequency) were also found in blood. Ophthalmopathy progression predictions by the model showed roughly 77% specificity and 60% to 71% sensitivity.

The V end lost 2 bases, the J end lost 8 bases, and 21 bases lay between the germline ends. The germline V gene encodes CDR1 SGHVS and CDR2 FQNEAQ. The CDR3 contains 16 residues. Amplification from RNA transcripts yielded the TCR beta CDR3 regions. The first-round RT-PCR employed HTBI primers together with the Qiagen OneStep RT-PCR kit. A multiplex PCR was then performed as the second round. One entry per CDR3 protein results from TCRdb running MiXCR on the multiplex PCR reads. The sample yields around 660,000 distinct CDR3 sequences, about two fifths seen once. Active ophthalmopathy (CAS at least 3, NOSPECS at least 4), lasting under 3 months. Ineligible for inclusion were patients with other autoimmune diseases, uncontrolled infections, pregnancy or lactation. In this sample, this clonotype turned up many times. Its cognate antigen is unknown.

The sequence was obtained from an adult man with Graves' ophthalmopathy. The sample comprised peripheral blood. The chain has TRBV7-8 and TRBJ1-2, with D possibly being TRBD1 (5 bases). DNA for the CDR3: TGTGCCAGCAGCTTAAGCCCGACAGAGTTATATAGAGGCTACACCTTC. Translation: CASSLSPTELYRGYTF.